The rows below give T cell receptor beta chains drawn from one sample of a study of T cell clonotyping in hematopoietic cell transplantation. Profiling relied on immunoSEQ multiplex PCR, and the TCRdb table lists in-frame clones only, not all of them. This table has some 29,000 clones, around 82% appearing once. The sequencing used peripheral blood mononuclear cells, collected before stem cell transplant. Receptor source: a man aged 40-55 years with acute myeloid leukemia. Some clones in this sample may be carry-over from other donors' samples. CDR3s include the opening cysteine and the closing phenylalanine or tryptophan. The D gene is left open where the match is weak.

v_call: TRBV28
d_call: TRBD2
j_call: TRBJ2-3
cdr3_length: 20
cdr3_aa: CASISPTSGGQSASTDTQYF

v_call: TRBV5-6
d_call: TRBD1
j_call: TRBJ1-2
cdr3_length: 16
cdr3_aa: CASSQTGTGGRYGYTF

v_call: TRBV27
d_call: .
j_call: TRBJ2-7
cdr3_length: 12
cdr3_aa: CASSFQGGEQYF

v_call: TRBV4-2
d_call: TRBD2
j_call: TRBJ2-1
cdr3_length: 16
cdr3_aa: CASSQASGRAYNEQFF

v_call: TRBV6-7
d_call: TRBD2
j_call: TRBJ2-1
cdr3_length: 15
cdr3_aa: CASSRPTSGSNEQFF

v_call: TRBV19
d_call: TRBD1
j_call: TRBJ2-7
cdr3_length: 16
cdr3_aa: CASSTSGTGVSYEQYF

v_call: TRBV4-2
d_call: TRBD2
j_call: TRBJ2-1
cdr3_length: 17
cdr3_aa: CASSQKETSGPAHEQFF

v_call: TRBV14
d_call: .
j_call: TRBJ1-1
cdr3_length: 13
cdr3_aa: CASSQNGNTEAFF

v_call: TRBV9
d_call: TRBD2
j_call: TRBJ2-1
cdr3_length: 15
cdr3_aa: CASSLRTSSYNEQFF

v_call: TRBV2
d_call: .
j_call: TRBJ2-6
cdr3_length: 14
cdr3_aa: CASSEPSGANVLTF

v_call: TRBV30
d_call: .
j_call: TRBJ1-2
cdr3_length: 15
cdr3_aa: CAWRLVGRSNYGYTF

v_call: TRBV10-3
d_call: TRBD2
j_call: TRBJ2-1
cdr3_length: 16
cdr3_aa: CAISESGLAEGNEQFF

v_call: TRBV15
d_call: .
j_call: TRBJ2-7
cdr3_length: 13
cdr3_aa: CATSRDQRYEQYF

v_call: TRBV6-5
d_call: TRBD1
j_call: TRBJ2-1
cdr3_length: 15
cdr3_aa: CASSYSRDSHTEQFF

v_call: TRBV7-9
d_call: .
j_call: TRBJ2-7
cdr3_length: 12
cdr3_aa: CASSPSSYEQYF

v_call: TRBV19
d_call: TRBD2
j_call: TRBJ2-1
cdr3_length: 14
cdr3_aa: CASSIGLAVNEQFF

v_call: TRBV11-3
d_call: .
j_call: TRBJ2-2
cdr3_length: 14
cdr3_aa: CASSLFGDTGELFF

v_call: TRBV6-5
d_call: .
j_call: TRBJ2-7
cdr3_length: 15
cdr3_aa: CASSYRVTGTREQYF

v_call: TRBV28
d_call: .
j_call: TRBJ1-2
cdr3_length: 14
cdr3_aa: CASSLPGTHYGYTF

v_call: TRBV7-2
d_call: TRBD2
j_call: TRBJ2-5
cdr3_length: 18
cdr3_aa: CASSLALRLAGGHETQYF

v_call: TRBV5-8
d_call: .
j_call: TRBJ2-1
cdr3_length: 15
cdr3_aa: CASSNRARSYNEQFF

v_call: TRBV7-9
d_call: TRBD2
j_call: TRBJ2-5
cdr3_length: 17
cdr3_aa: CASSSTLAGDLPGTQYF

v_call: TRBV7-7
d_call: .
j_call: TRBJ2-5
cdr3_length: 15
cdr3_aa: CASSSGPYLEETQYF

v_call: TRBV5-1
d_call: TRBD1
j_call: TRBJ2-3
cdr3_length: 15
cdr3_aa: CASSLDQQGTDTQYF

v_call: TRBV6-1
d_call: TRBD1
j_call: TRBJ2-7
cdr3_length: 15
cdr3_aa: CASSEGTGPRYEQYF

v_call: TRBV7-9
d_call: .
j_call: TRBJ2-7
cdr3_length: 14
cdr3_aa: CASSLGGGPEEQYF

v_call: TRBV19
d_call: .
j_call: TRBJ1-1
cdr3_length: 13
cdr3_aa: CASSVGRNTEAFF

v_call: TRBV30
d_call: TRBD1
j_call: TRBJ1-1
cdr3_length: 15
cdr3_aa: CAWSRRTGPGTEAFF

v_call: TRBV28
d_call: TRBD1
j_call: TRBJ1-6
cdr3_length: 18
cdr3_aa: CASSSRPWGQTYNSPLHF

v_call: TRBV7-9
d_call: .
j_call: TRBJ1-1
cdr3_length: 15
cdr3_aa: CASSLASNWNTEAFF

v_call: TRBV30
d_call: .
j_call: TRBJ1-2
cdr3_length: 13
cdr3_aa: CAWEGKVNYGYTF

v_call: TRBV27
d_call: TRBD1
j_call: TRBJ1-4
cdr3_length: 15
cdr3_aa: CASSLTGTGDEKLFF

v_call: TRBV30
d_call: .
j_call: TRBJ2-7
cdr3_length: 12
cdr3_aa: CAWSEAGYEQYF

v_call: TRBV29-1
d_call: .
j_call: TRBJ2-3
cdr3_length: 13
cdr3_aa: CSVEDPTALTQYF

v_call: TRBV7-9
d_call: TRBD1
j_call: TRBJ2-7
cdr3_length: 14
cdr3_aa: CASSTGTGSYEQYF

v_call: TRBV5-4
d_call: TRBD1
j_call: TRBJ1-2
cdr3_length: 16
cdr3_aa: CASTFDRGGPNYGYTF

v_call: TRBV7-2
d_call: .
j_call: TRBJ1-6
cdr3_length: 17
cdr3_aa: CASSPGRRSSYNSPLHF

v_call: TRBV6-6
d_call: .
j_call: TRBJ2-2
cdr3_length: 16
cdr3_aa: CASSYMVGIATGELFF

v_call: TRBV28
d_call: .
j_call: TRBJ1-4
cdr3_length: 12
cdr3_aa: CASRRGNEKLFF

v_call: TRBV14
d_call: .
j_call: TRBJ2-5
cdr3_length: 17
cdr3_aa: CASSQDFGARVQETQYF

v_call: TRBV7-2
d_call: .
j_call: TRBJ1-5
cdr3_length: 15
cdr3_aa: CASSLGGARNQPQHF

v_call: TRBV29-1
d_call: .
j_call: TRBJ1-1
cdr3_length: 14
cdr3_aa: CSARRGGRDTEAFF

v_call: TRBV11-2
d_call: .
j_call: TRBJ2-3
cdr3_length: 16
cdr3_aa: CASSLETSTSTDTQYF

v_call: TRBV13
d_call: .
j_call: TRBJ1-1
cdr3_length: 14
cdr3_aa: CASSPDVGNTEAFF

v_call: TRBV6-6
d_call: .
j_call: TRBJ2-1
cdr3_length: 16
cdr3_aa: CASSPTGTYSSNEQFF

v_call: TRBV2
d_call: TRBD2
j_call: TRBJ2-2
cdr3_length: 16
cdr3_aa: CASMTRLAGNTGELFF

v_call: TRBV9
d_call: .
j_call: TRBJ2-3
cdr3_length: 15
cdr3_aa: CASSVGTGAADTQYF